This TCR beta chain was identified during a study of T cell responses to AZD1222 COVID-19 vaccine. Germline CDR1 and CDR2: WSHSY and SAAADI. The CDR3 runs to 13 residues. Here immunoSEQ multiplex PCR was the method, and the copy in TCRdb shows in-frame clones only, minus some. The table records more than 85,000 clones, 86% of them present only once. About this clone: A read error may produce the germline difference seen at one junction end. This sample includes further DNA sequences coding for the same CDR3.

The sequencing here drew on peripheral blood, taken on day 0 of AZD1222 vaccination. This chain links TRBV10-2 with TRBJ2-7; TRBD2 aligns across 7 bases. This TCR came from an adult in good health. CDR3 sequence: CASSSGTIDEQYF. CDR3 bases: TGCGCTAGCAGTTCCGGGACTATCGACGAGCAGTACTTC.